The 20 T cell receptor beta chains presented below share a single source sample, sequenced in a study of T cells in localized non-small cell lung cancer. Assay used: immunoSEQ multiplex PCR; TCRdb lists only in-frame clones, some missing. The sample lists tens of thousands of clones; about 84% were seen once. The sequenced sample was peripheral blood, obtained before any cancer treatment. Receptors were obtained from a female donor of 60 years or more with stage I lung adenocarcinoma.

This clone has just one count. The chain is built from TRBV4-3 and TRBJ1-2; D call uncertain. Germline CDR1 is LGHNA and CDR2 is YSLEER. Trimming shortened V by 2 bases and J by 2 bases, and 12 bases separated the two germline ends. The CDR3 loop spans 15 amino acids. The CDR3 protein is CASSQQTIYNYGYTF. Here the CDR3 DNA reads TGCGCCAGCAGCCAACAGACGATTTACAACTATGGCTACACCTTC.

The CDR3 protein is CASSLGPGSPLHF. The CDR3 DNA follows: TGTGCCAGCAGCTTAGGGCCGGGTTCACCCCTCCACTTT. The chain is built from TRBV11-3 and TRBJ1-6, with D hard to call. With 1 base removed from V and 9 bases from J, the gap between germline ends came to 7 bases. This CDR3 is 13 amino acids long. Germline-derived CDR1 and CDR2 are SGHNT and YENEEA.

A single count supports this clone. V gene TRBV5-6 combines with J gene TRBJ1-1; no definite D call. CDR3 length: 15 residues. V was clipped by 1 base and J by 0 bases, with 10 bases between them. From germline, CDR1 is SGHDT and CDR2 YYEEEE. The CDR3 DNA reads as TGTGCCAGCAGCTTGATACGGAACATGAACACTGAAGCTTTCTTT. Protein product: CASSLIRNMNTEAFF. The whole variable domain, filled in from reference TRBV5-6 and TRBJ1-1, reads DAGVTQSPTHLIKTRGQQVTLRCSPKSGHDTVSWYQQALGQGPQFIFQYYEEEERQRGNFPDRFSGHQFPNYSSELNVNALLLGDSALYLCASSLIRNMNTEAFFGQGTRLTVV.

The chain has TRBV4-3 and TRBJ2-3; no firm D call. Germline values: CDR1 LGHNA, CDR2 YSLEER. The CDR3 totals 16 residues. V lost 0 bases, J lost 0 bases, and 10 bases lay in between. The CDR3 protein is CASSQEYGRSTDTQYF. CDR3 nucleotides: TGCGCCAGCAGCCAAGAATATGGCCGGAGCACAGATACGCAGTATTTT.

Only a few counts were recorded for this clone. This rearrangement joins TRBV12-5 to TRBJ2-1; 9 bases agree with TRBD1. This CDR3 region has 15 residues. CDR1 LGHNT and CDR2 FRNRAP come from the germline V gene. Trimming took 7 bases from V and 2 from J; bases not matched to a gene: 6. CDR3 DNA: TGTGCTAGTGCCCCGGGACAGGGAACCTACAATGAGCAGTTCTTC. Residues: CASAPGQGTYNEQFF.

The chain joins TRBV7-8 to TRBJ1-2; unclear D gene. The V and J ends lost 5 bases and 6 bases respectively, with 10 bases between them. This CDR3 has 12 amino acids. CDR1 is SGHVS, CDR2 FQNEAQ, per germline. CDR3 in amino acids: CASSPGSDGYTF. CDR3 nucleotide sequence: TGTGCCAGCAGCCCAGGAAGTGATGGCTACACCTTC.

The rearrangement links TRBV4-3 to TRBJ2-1, with 8 bases aligning to TRBD2. The V and J ends lost 1 base and 8 bases, in that order; junction bases with no gene match: 7. Germline CDR1 reads LGHNA; CDR2 reads YSLEER. The CDR3 length is 15 residues. CDR3 loop: CASSQAGVGGDEQFF. In DNA, the CDR3 is TGCGCCAGCAGCCAAGCAGGTGTCGGGGGGGATGAGCAGTTCTTC.

The rearrangement links TRBV27 to TRBJ2-1; D gene unclear. Trimming pared 6 bases from V and 12 bases from J, leaving 21 bases between. The length of the CDR3 is 14 residues. CDR1 and CDR2 from the germline V gene are MNHEY and SMNVEV (reference sequence). CDR3 loop: CASSPLDGSLWQFF. CDR3 coding DNA: TGTGCCAGCAGCCCCCTAGATGGTAGTCTTTGGCAGTTCTTC.

J is TRBJ2-7 and V is TRBV30; no reliable D call. This CDR3 comprises 15 residues. In germline, CDR1 is GTSNPN, CDR2 SVGIG (reference sequence). Trimming removed 0 bases from V and 0 bases from J, with 12 bases in between. The CDR3 DNA is TGTGCCTGGAGTGTAATCACAACTGACTCCTACGAGCAGTACTTC. It yields the protein CAWSVITTDSYEQYF. The variable domain in full, with the rest retrieved from reference TRBV30 and TRBJ2-7, is SQTIHQWPATLVQPVGSPLSLECTVEGTSNPNLYWYRQAAGRGLQLLFYSVGIGQISSEVPQNLSASRPQDRQFILSSKKLLLSDSGFYLCAWSVITTDSYEQYFGPGTRLTVT.

This chain uses TRBV4-3 with TRBJ2-1; D is unresolved. Per the germline V gene, CDR1 is LGHNA and CDR2 is YSLEER. This CDR3 is built from 15 residues. V was pared by 0 bases and J by 5 bases, with 11 bases between. The CDR3 coding sequence is TGCGCCAGCAGCCAAGACAGGATCCTGGACAATGAGCAGTTCTTC. This translates into CASSQDRILDNEQFF.

The chain combines TRBV5-6 with TRBJ1-3; D is possibly TRBD1 (6 bases). V shed 2 bases and J shed 3 bases, with 9 bases lying between them. This CDR3 contains 14 residues. Germline V gene data show CDR1 as SGHDT and CDR2 as YYEEEE. The CDR3 here is CASSLIRGGNTIYF. Here the CDR3 DNA reads TGTGCCAGCAGCTTAATCAGGGGTGGAAACACCATATATTTT.

The J gene is TRBJ1-1, the V gene TRBV6-1, with TRBD1 matching 7 bases. Germline values: CDR1 MNHNS, CDR2 SASEGT. The CDR3 is made up of 14 amino acids. V gave up 5 bases and J gave up 0 bases; unmatched junction bases: 3. In DNA form, the CDR3 reads TGTGCCAGCAGTACCGGGACAGTGAACACTGAAGCTTTCTTT. Its protein is CASSTGTVNTEAFF.

The V and J genes are TRBV18 and TRBJ1-4, with D uncertain. CDR1 and CDR2 from the germline V gene are KGHSH and LQKENI. Trimming removed 3 bases at V and 1 base at J, with 6 bases between. This CDR3 contains 14 residues. The DNA of the CDR3 is TGTGCCAGCTCACCCCAGTTAACTAATGAAAAACTGTTTTTT. This encodes CASSPQLTNEKLFF.

This clone was seen only once. The chain links TRBV7-2 to TRBJ1-5; a possible D gene is TRBD1 (6 bases). CDR1 SGHTA and CDR2 FQGNSA come from the germline V gene. The CDR3 is made up of 13 amino acids. The ends were cut back, 5 bases at V and 2 bases at J, with 7 bases in the middle. The CDR3 sequence: CASSRQGNQPQHF. CDR3 sequence (DNA): TGTGCCAGCAGCCGACAGGGCAATCAGCCCCAGCATTTT.

The chain recombines TRBV13 with TRBJ1-1; TRBD1 is a possible D gene (5 bases). V was clipped by 3 bases and J by 3 bases, with 11 bases between them. Germline loops: CDR1 PRHDT, CDR2 FYEKMQ (reference sequence). This CDR3 contains 14 residues. CDR3: CASSFGGGDTEAFF. The CDR3 region has the DNA TGTGCCAGCAGCTTTGGTGGGGGGGACACTGAAGCTTTCTTT.

The CDR3 DNA sequence: TGTGCCAGCAGCTTAGGGACCCCAACTTTCGATGAGCAGTTCTTC. Its protein product is CASSLGTPTFDEQFF. J is TRBJ2-1 and V is TRBV7-3; D may match TRBD1 or TRBD2 (5 bases each). CDR3 length: 15 amino acids. CDR1 and CDR2 from the germline V gene are SGHTA and FQGTGA. Trimming removed 2 bases at V and 8 bases at J, with 16 bases between.

About this clone: The identical CDR3 is also encoded by other nucleotide sequences in the sample. V gene TRBV7-9 combines with J gene TRBJ2-3; no reliable D call. The V and J ends lost 2 bases and 3 bases respectively, with 0 bases between them. Germline V CDR1 and CDR2: SEHNR, FQNEAQ (reference sequence). The CDR3 spans 11 residues. The CDR3 sequence: CASSLTDTQYF. The CDR3 DNA sequence: TGTGCCAGCAGCTTAACAGATACGCAGTATTTT.

V is TRBV6-1 and J is TRBJ1-1; D possibly corresponds to TRBD1 (5 bases). CDR1 and CDR2 from the germline V gene are MNHNS and SASEGT. V was trimmed by 2 bases and J by 0 bases, leaving 10 bases between them. The CDR3 consists of 15 residues. CDR3: CASSERGRMNTEAFF. The CDR3 bases are TGTGCCAGCAGTGAAAGGGGCAGAATGAACACTGAAGCTTTCTTT.

The J gene is TRBJ1-2, the V gene TRBV6-1; 7 bases map to TRBD1. CDR1 is MNHNS and CDR2 is SASEGT in the germline V gene. J lost 3 bases, V lost 10 bases, and 11 bases had no gene match. The CDR3 loop spans 14 amino acids. The CDR3 DNA follows: TGTGCCACAAAACAGGGGCCCCGCTACTATGGCTACACCTTC. Translated, it gives CATKQGPRYYGYTF.

The rearrangement joins TRBV4-2 to TRBJ2-1; 16 bases map to TRBD2. V lost 1 base and J lost 4; bases outside the gene matches: 7. This CDR3 spans 19 amino acids. The germline CDR1 and CDR2 sequences are LGHNA and YNFKEQ. The CDR3 sequence: CASSQAGLAGGGYYNEQFF. CDR3 in DNA: TGTGCCAGCAGCCAAGCGGGACTAGCGGGAGGGGGATATTACAATGAGCAGTTCTTC.